The present T cell receptor beta chain was sequenced within a study of cytomegalovirus exposure and HLA in healthy donors. Deletions cut 2 bases from V and 6 bases from J, with 11 bases between. Per the germline V gene, CDR1 is KGHSH and CDR2 is LQKENI. The CDR3 is 14 amino acids. It was with 60 Vbeta and 13 Jbeta primers that the PCR ran. Profiled with immunoSEQ multiplex PCR; TCRdb holds only in-frame clones, not every one. In the table there are 100,000 to 150,000 clones, about 80% of which are singletons. This clone has a handful of counts. This chain connects TRBV18 to TRBJ1-3, with D perhaps matching TRBD1 (5 bases). The sequencing input was PBMCs. This receptor was taken from a man aged 25-45 years in good health and CMV-seropositive. CDR3 in amino acids: CASSPSRVENTIYF. The CDR3 region has the DNA TGTGCCAGCTCACCATCCAGGGTCGAAAACACCATATATTTT. The whole variable domain, filled in from reference TRBV18 and TRBJ1-3, reads NAGVMQNPRHLVRRRGQEARLRCSPMKGHSHVYWYRQLPEEGLKFMVYLQKENIIDESGMPKERFSAEFPKEGPSILRIQQVVRGDSAAYFCASSPSRVENTIYFGEGSWLTVV.